These 32 T cell receptor beta chains originate from one sample sequenced in a study of Ad26.COV2.S vaccination and SARS-CoV-2 variants. Clones were read by immunoSEQ multiplex PCR, and TCRdb kept only the in-frame ones, dropping some. The table records tens of thousands of clones, approximately 82% of them present only once. The source was peripheral blood, collected after recovery from COVID-19. Source of these receptors: a human donor who had recovered from COVID-19.

J is TRBJ2-1 and V is TRBV7-3; D call uncertain. This CDR3 region has 12 residues. V dropped 0 bases and J dropped 6 bases, with 3 bases sitting between them. The germline V gene has CDR1 SGHTA and CDR2 FQGTGA. The CDR3 reads CASSLTGNEQFF. The CDR3 DNA reads as TGTGCCAGCAGCTTAACCGGCAATGAGCAGTTCTTC.

V gene TRBV6-6 combines with J gene TRBJ1-3, with D perhaps TRBD1 (5 bases). V was pared by 5 bases and J by 3 bases, with 14 bases between. Germline CDR1 reads MNHNY; CDR2 reads SVGAGI (reference sequence). This CDR3 has 15 residues. The DNA for the CDR3 is TGTGCCAGCAGTCAGGTTAGGGGTTTTGGAAACACCATATATTTT. Protein: CASSQVRGFGNTIYF.

The rearrangement links TRBV24-1 to TRBJ2-1; D may match TRBD1 or TRBD2 (5 bases each). Germline values: CDR1 KGHDR, CDR2 SFDVKD. The CDR3 covers 15 residues. V was clipped by 4 bases and J by 2 bases, with 11 bases between them. CDR3 residues: CATSESGTTYNEQFF. CDR3 nucleotides: TGTGCCACCAGTGAGTCCGGGACCACCTACAATGAGCAGTTCTTC.

This rearrangement joins TRBV18 to TRBJ1-5, with D perhaps matching TRBD1 (5 bases). The CDR3 runs to 16 residues. Trimming pared 2 bases from V and 0 bases from J, leaving 11 bases between. CDR1 and CDR2 (germline): KGHSH, LQKENI. The CDR3 DNA follows: TGTGCCAGCTCACCAGGGGGATTGAATAGCAATCAGCCCCAGCATTTT. It codes for CASSPGGLNSNQPQHF.

The CDR3 here is CASSVAPSYEQYF. CDR3 bases: TGTGCCAGCAGTGTCGCTCCTTCCTACGAGCAGTACTTC. The V and J genes are TRBV25-1 and TRBJ2-7; unclear D gene. In germline, CDR1 is MGHDK, CDR2 SYGVNS. The V gene lost 4 bases and the J gene lost 1 base, with 8 bases spanning the gap. The CDR3 spans 13 residues.

The chain joins TRBV15 to TRBJ1-5; D ambiguous. Germline-derived CDR1 and CDR2 are LNHNV and YYDKDF (reference sequence). Trimming removed 4 bases at V and 0 bases at J, with 7 bases between. The CDR3 extends over 14 amino acids. CDR3 amino acids: CATSKTDSNQPQHF. Written as DNA, the CDR3 is TGTGCCACCAGCAAGACTGATAGCAATCAGCCCCAGCATTTT.

The chain links TRBV28 to TRBJ2-3; possible D gene TRBD1, 6 bases. This CDR3 has 14 residues. Trimming removed 2 bases from V and 7 bases from J, with 13 bases in between. CDR1 is MDHEN, CDR2 SYDVKM, per germline. CDR3 protein: CASSLGGQQYTQYF. As DNA, the CDR3 is TGTGCCAGCAGTTTAGGAGGACAGCAGTATACGCAGTATTTT. The full variable domain, completed using reference TRBV28 and TRBJ2-3, is DVKVTQSSRYLVKRTGEKVFLECVQDMDHENMFWYRQDPGLGLRLIYFSYDVKMKEKGDIPEGYSVSREKKERFSLILESASTNQTSMYLCASSLGGQQYTQYFGPGTRLTVL.

The chain couples TRBV3-1 (or the pseudogene TRBV3-2) to TRBJ2-5; D uncertain. CDR3 length: 20 amino acids. Between the trimmed V and J ends, which lost 0 bases and 2 bases, there was a span of 25 bases. The germline gives CDR1 LGHDT, CDR2 YNNKEL (reference sequence). The CDR3 reads CASSQDQIVNPAGAQETQYF. The CDR3 DNA reads as TGTGCCAGCAGCCAAGATCAAATCGTAAATCCGGCCGGCGCTCAAGAGACCCAGTACTTC.

The genes are TRBV28 and TRBJ2-5, with 11 bases aligning to TRBD2. This CDR3 spans 17 amino acids. V shed 4 bases and J 4 bases; nucleotides not matched to a gene: 11. In germline, CDR1 is MDHEN, CDR2 SYDVKM. As DNA, the CDR3 is TGTGCCAGCAGTTCCGCGGTAGCGGGAGGGCCGAGAGAGACCCAGTACTTC. This encodes CASSSAVAGGPRETQYF.

This chain joins TRBV7-2 and TRBJ1-3; tentative D call: TRBD1 (5 bases). This CDR3 contains 15 residues. V was clipped by 2 bases and J by 2 bases, with 10 bases between them. CDR1 is SGHTA and CDR2 is FQGNSA in the germline V gene. CDR3 residues: CASSLLQVAGNTIYF. CDR3 nucleotide sequence: TGTGCCAGCAGCTTATTACAGGTGGCTGGAAACACCATATATTTT.

This clone was seen only a few times. The CDR3 reads CASSDSHGGQTNQPQHF. In nucleotides, the CDR3 is TGTGCCAGCAGTGACTCGCACGGGGGACAGACCAATCAGCCCCAGCATTTT. V is TRBV6-4 and J is TRBJ1-5; 7 nucleotides match TRBD1. Germline assignment: CDR1 MRHNA and CDR2 SNTAGT. This CDR3 is 17 amino acids long. Germline trimming cut 0 bases from V and 3 bases from J; bases unmatched to any gene: 8.

A note on this clone: This clone may be a read error of a much larger clone one base away. J is TRBJ2-1 and V is TRBV7-3, with D perhaps matching TRBD2 (6 bases). The CDR3 totals 13 residues. CDR1 and CDR2 (germline): SGHTA, FQGTGA. DNA for the CDR3: TGTGCCGGCAGGAGGGAGAGCAATTCTGAGCAGTTCTTC. Amino acids: CAGRRESNSEQFF.

The CDR3 here is CASSIGAPHEQYF. Written as DNA, the CDR3 is TGTGCCAGTAGTATAGGGGCCCCCCACGAGCAGTACTTC. The chain uses TRBV19 and TRBJ2-7; no definite D call. This CDR3 has 13 residues. Per the germline V gene, CDR1 is LNHDA and CDR2 is SQIVND (reference sequence). Trimming stripped 1 base from V and 5 bases from J, with 9 bases between.

This clone was counted between two and nine times. The chain employs TRBV29-1 and TRBJ2-5; D perhaps matches TRBD2 (6 bases). V was clipped by 1 base and J by 5 bases, with 14 bases between them. The CDR3 contains 14 residues. Germline V gene data show CDR1 as SQVTM and CDR2 as ANQGSEA. CDR3: CSVEVADSPETQYF. The CDR3 region has the DNA TGCAGCGTTGAAGTAGCGGACTCCCCGGAGACCCAGTACTTC.

This chain joins TRBV10-1 and TRBJ1-5, with unresolved D. V was trimmed by 10 bases and J by 6 bases, leaving 16 bases between them. The germline CDR1 and CDR2 sequences are WNHNN and SYGVQD (reference sequence). The CDR3 has 13 amino acids. The CDR3 loop is CATPKGSSQPQHF. The CDR3, as DNA: TGCGCCACCCCTAAAGGGTCAAGTCAGCCCCAGCATTTT.

The V and J genes are TRBV14 and TRBJ1-2; no firm D call. The germline V gene encodes CDR1 SGHDN and CDR2 FVKESK. The CDR3 has 14 amino acids. V dropped 3 bases and J dropped 4 bases, with 12 bases sitting between them. In DNA, the CDR3 is TGTGCCAGCAGCCATACCGATAGGTTCTATGGCTACACCTTC. Encoded protein: CASSHTDRFYGYTF.

CDR3 sequence (DNA): TGTGCCAGTAGAACGTCCGGGACAGGGAGGAACGAGCAGTACTTC. Protein product: CASRTSGTGRNEQYF. The chain couples TRBV19 to TRBJ2-7; TRBD1 agrees at 9 bases. V shed 6 bases, J shed 5 bases, and the junction held 11 bases outside the gene matches. Germline assignment: CDR1 LNHDA and CDR2 SQIVND (reference sequence). The CDR3 contains 15 residues.

The chain couples TRBV7-3 to TRBJ2-7, with D unresolved. V was clipped by 1 base and J by 2 bases, with 12 bases between them. There are 15 residues in the CDR3. Germline values: CDR1 SGHTA, CDR2 FQGTGA. CDR3 loop: CASSLNPGFAYEQYF. The CDR3 region has the DNA TGTGCCAGCAGCTTAAACCCGGGTTTCGCCTACGAGCAGTACTTC.

This rearrangement joins TRBV5-6 to TRBJ2-1, with D unresolved. CDR1 is SGHDT, CDR2 YYEEEE, per germline. There are 15 residues in the CDR3. The V end was cut by 7 bases, the J end by 0 bases, with 14 bases between. The CDR3 DNA sequence: TGTGCCAGCCGCCTGGTCTCTCGCTCCTACAATGAGCAGTTCTTC. The encoded protein is CASRLVSRSYNEQFF.

V is TRBV11-3 and J is TRBJ2-5; 8 bases fit TRBD1. CDR1 SGHNT and CDR2 YENEEA come from the germline V gene. V lost 1 base, J lost 7 bases, and 11 bases stayed unmatched. The CDR3 is 16 amino acids. The CDR3 DNA sequence: TGTGCCAGCAGCTTAGCCGGGCAGGGGGCTGGTGTGACCCAGTACTTC. It codes for CASSLAGQGAGVTQYF.

This clone was picked up many times. The V and J genes are TRBV15 and TRBJ1-5; TRBD1 matches 7 bases. The CDR3 length is 17 residues. The V and J ends lost 0 bases and 1 base, in that order; junction bases with no gene match: 6. The germline gives CDR1 LNHNV, CDR2 YYDKDF (reference sequence). CDR3 in DNA: TGTGCCACCAGCAGAGAGAGCCCGGGACAGAGCAATCAGCCCCAGCATTTT. Encoded protein: CATSRESPGQSNQPQHF.

The V call is TRBV6-5, the J call TRBJ1-4; maybe TRBD1 (5 bases). V lost 5 bases and J lost 3, with 13 bases in between. Germline values: CDR1 MNHEY, CDR2 SVGAGI. This CDR3 spans 15 amino acids. The CDR3 region is CASSKTGMANEKLFF. The DNA of the CDR3 is TGTGCCAGCAGTAAAACAGGAATGGCTAATGAAAAACTGTTTTTT.

The V and J genes are TRBV28 and TRBJ2-2, with 9 nucleotides matching TRBD2. V dropped 4 bases and J dropped 2; count of bases not matched to a gene: 14. CDR3 length: 19 amino acids. Per the germline V gene, CDR1 is MDHEN and CDR2 is SYDVKM. The CDR3 protein is CASSWPGLSGRLNTGELFF. DNA for the CDR3: TGTGCCAGCAGTTGGCCGGGACTAAGCGGGAGGCTTAACACCGGGGAGCTGTTTTTT.

The chain links TRBV21-1 to TRBJ2-7. TRBV21-1 is recorded as a pseudogene. The CDR3 totals 18 residues. DNA of the CDR3: TGTGCCAGCAGCAAAGGGGCTATGATCTACCCTAGCTCCTACGAGCAGTACTTC. Amino acid sequence: CASSKGAMIYPSSYEQYF.

V usage is TRBV20-1 and J usage is TRBJ2-1; D remains ambiguous. The length of the CDR3 is 10 residues. Per the germline V gene, CDR1 is DFQATT and CDR2 is SNEGSKA (reference sequence). With 7 bases removed from V and 6 bases from J, the gap between germline ends came to 7 bases. The CDR3 sequence: CSGLGNEQFF. The CDR3 nucleotides read TGCAGTGGTCTAGGCAATGAGCAGTTCTTC.

The rearrangement uses TRBV27 and TRBJ1-1; perhaps TRBD1 as D (6 bases). This CDR3 region has 13 residues. V was trimmed by 7 bases and J by 4 bases, leaving 13 bases between them. CDR1 and CDR2 (germline): MNHEY, SMNVEV (reference sequence). The CDR3 nucleotides read TGTGCCAGCAATCAACAGGGTGTCACTGAAGCTTTCTTT. Translating gives CASNQQGVTEAFF.

This chain links TRBV7-8 with TRBJ2-7; a weak D match, TRBD2 (6 bases). V was clipped by 1 base and J by 3 bases, with 7 bases between them. The CDR3 loop spans 13 amino acids. Per germline, CDR1 SGHVS and CDR2 FQNEAQ. The CDR3 DNA reads TGTGCCAGCAGCTTAGGGGACTTCTACGAGCAGTACTTC. It encodes CASSLGDFYEQYF.

The genes are TRBV5-6 and TRBJ1-4, with D hard to call. V lost 7 bases to trimming and J lost 0 bases, with 13 bases between them. The germline gives CDR1 SGHDT, CDR2 YYEEEE. This CDR3 contains 15 residues. The CDR3 region is CASSIGPTTNEKLFF. The CDR3 nucleotides are TGTGCCAGCTCCATTGGACCGACAACTAATGAAAAACTGTTTTTT.

This chain uses TRBV9 with TRBJ2-1; 9 nucleotides match TRBD2. CDR3 length: 18 residues. Trimming took 4 bases from V and 0 from J; bases not matched to a gene: 11. Germline V gene lookup returns CDR1 SGDLS and CDR2 YYNGEE. For the CDR3, the DNA is TGTGCCAGCAGCCCCCGACTAGCGGTGACGAGCTCCTACAATGAGCAGTTCTTC. Translated: CASSPRLAVTSSYNEQFF.

This chain connects TRBV28 to TRBJ1-1; no reliable D call. V shed 4 bases and J shed 7 bases, with 19 bases lying between them. Germline CDR1 MDHEN, CDR2 SYDVKM. The CDR3 consists of 15 residues. The CDR3 DNA follows: TGTGCCAGCAGTTCGCCGTATCTACCAGACCTTGAAGCTTTCTTT. Translation: CASSSPYLPDLEAFF.

This chain joins TRBV18 and TRBJ1-4, with D maybe TRBD1 (6 bases). With 4 bases removed from V and 7 bases from J, the gap between germline ends came to 13 bases. CDR1 KGHSH and CDR2 LQKENI come from the germline V gene. CDR3 length equals 14 residues. CDR3 residues: CASSLGQRREKLFF. In DNA form, the CDR3 reads TGTGCCAGCTCACTCGGACAGCGACGTGAAAAACTGTTTTTT.

CDR3 region: CASRPYYGTGGLNTEAFF. The CDR3 nucleotides read TGTGCCAGTAGACCCTACTACGGGACAGGGGGCTTGAACACTGAAGCTTTCTTT. This rearrangement joins TRBV19 to TRBJ1-1; 12 positions agree with TRBD1. The germline V gene encodes CDR1 LNHDA and CDR2 SQIVND (reference sequence). The junction had 11 bases not matched to a gene; V was cut back by 6 bases and J by 0 bases. The CDR3 loop spans 18 amino acids.